Listed here are 8 T cell receptor beta chains from one sample, sequenced in a study of Ad26.COV2.S vaccination and SARS-CoV-2 variants. TCRdb's copy holds only in-frame clones and misses some; the assay was immunoSEQ multiplex PCR. Among approximately 410,000 clones listed, over 75% were seen once. Noted treatment: around 19 received Ad26.COV2.S at low or high dose, single or two shots; roughly 5 received placebo; per-sample allocation not given. Specimens were obtained on day 63 following the first vaccine or placebo injection. Sequenced here: peripheral blood, sampled in a trial of Ad26.COV2.S vaccine versus placebo. Receptors were obtained from a person between 18 and 65 years old who received the Ad26.COV2.S COVID-19 vaccine or a placebo.

V gene TRBV11-1 combines with J gene TRBJ2-7; the D is unclear. Germline-derived CDR1 and CDR2 are SGHAT and FQDESV (reference sequence). The CDR3 contains 12 residues. V was shortened by 4 bases and J by 5 bases, with 9 bases between the two germline ends. The CDR3 DNA sequence: TGTGCCAGCAGCTCTGACATCAACGAGCAGTACTTC. This encodes CASSSDINEQYF. Full variable domain (missing parts from reference TRBV11-1 and TRBJ2-7): EAEVAQSPRYKITEKSQAVAFWCDPISGHATLYWYRQILGQGPELLVQFQDESVVDDSQLPKDRFSAERLKGVDSTLKIQPAELGDSAMYLCASSSDINEQYFGPGTRLTVT.

The V gene is TRBV11-3, the J gene TRBJ2-1, with D unclear. Trimming cost V 4 bases and J 6 bases, with 13 bases left between them. The germline CDR1 and CDR2 sequences are SGHNT and YENEEA. This CDR3 comprises 14 residues. The CDR3 DNA is TGTGCCAGCAGCTCCTCTTCTAATCTCAATGAGCAGTTCTTC. Amino acid sequence: CASSSSSNLNEQFF.

The rearrangement joins TRBV5-3 to TRBJ2-3, with a possible D match to TRBD2 (7 bases). TRBV5-3 is an ORF for which the function is uncertain. V was trimmed by 6 bases and J by 7 bases, leaving 15 bases between them. The CDR3 has 13 amino acids. The CDR3 protein is CARNWGGLNTQYF. As DNA, the CDR3 is TGTGCCAGAAACTGGGGGGGCCTTAATACGCAGTATTTT.

The chain combines TRBV11-1 with TRBJ1-1; D remains ambiguous. V dropped 7 bases and J dropped 1 base, with 13 bases sitting between them. Germline V CDR1 and CDR2: SGHAT, FQDESV (reference sequence). The CDR3 consists of 14 residues. CDR3 sequence: CASTASGPNTEAFF. CDR3 sequence (DNA): TGTGCCAGCACCGCCAGCGGTCCGAACACTGAAGCTTTCTTT.

On this clone: Distinct nucleotide sequences in the sample also encode this CDR3. V is TRBV27 and J is TRBJ2-7, with 10 nucleotides matching TRBD1. In germline, CDR1 is MNHEY, CDR2 SMNVEV (reference sequence). The CDR3 is made up of 14 amino acids. The ends lost 3 bases at V and 4 bases at J; junction bases unmatched: 3. The CDR3 reads CASSLGTGAYEQYF. The DNA for the CDR3 is TGTGCCAGCAGTTTGGGGACAGGGGCGTACGAGCAGTACTTC.

J is TRBJ1-2 and V is TRBV11-1, with D perhaps matching TRBD1 (6 bases). Germline assignment: CDR1 SGHAT and CDR2 FQDESV (reference sequence). The length of the CDR3 is 13 residues. Trimming removed 6 bases at V and 8 bases at J, with 16 bases between. Written as DNA, the CDR3 is TGTGCCAGCAGTTCTACAGGGCAAGACGGCTACACCTTC. Residues: CASSSTGQDGYTF. Drawing the rest from reference TRBV11-1 and TRBJ1-2, the complete variable domain is EAEVAQSPRYKITEKSQAVAFWCDPISGHATLYWYRQILGQGPELLVQFQDESVVDDSQLPKDRFSAERLKGVDSTLKIQPAELGDSAMYLCASSSTGQDGYTFGSGTRLTVV.

V gene TRBV10-3 combines with J gene TRBJ1-1; D gene ambiguous. Germline V gene data show CDR1 as ENHRY and CDR2 as SYGVKD. This CDR3 has 13 residues. Trimming removed 8 bases at V and 0 bases at J, with 10 bases between. CDR3 DNA: TGTGCCATCGCGGTGTCGATGAACACTGAAGCTTTCTTT. Encoded protein: CAIAVSMNTEAFF.

The chain carries TRBV5-1 and TRBJ2-5, with 8 bases aligning to TRBD1. The CDR3 covers 15 residues. The junction had 5 bases not matched to a gene; V was cut back by 4 bases and J by 0 bases. The germline V gene encodes CDR1 SGHRS and CDR2 YFSETQ. CDR3 in amino acids: CASSPGQGHQETQYF. The CDR3 DNA is TGCGCCAGCAGCCCCGGACAGGGCCACCAAGAGACCCAGTACTTC.